The 19 T cell receptor beta chains reported below all come from one sample, sequenced in a study of blood T cell repertoires in COVID-19. Measured with immunoSEQ multiplex PCR; TCRdb has only the in-frame clones, and not every one. Seen here are hundreds of thousands of clones, 90% observed once, and the top ten hold 4% to 5.5%. The source material was PBMCs or T cells enriched from blood (not recorded which). These receptors all come from a young woman with acute COVID-19.

The chain links TRBV9 to TRBJ2-1; 11 bases fit TRBD2. The CDR3 sequence is 17 residues long. Unmatched junction bases numbered 8, after V lost 4 bases and J lost 2 bases. Germline V CDR1 and CDR2: SGDLS, YYNGEE. This chain's CDR3 is CASSPRGLAEAYNEQFF. The DNA of the CDR3 is TGTGCCAGCAGCCCAAGGGGACTAGCGGAAGCCTACAATGAGCAGTTCTTC.

For the CDR3, the DNA is TGCGCCAGCAGTGACTGGGGAGTAGGTGAAGCTTTCTTT. It codes for CASSDWGVGEAFF. The rearrangement joins TRBV10-2 to TRBJ1-1; D uncertain. V lost 3 bases and J 7 bases, leaving 12 bases between the germline ends. This CDR3 is 13 amino acids long. Germline CDR1 reads WSHSY; CDR2 reads SAAADI.

This clone was seen just once. The rearrangement uses TRBV10-3 and TRBJ2-1; 13 positions agree with TRBD2. The trim removed 8 bases at V and 0 bases at J, leaving 16 bases unmatched. The germline V gene encodes CDR1 ENHRY and CDR2 SYGVKD. This CDR3 spans 20 amino acids. The CDR3 nucleotides are TGTGCCATCGGGAAGTCTTTGGGACTAGCGGGAAAGAGCTCCTACAATGAGCAGTTCTTC. This codes for CAIGKSLGLAGKSSYNEQFF.

The chain employs TRBV9 and TRBJ1-4, with a possible D match to TRBD1 (6 bases). From germline, CDR1 is SGDLS and CDR2 YYNGEE. V was clipped by 0 bases and J by 0 bases, with 6 bases between them. This CDR3 comprises 15 residues. The CDR3 bases are TGTGCCAGCAGCGTAGGGGGGCCAACTAATGAAAAACTGTTTTTT. This translates into CASSVGGPTNEKLFF. Combining the CDR3 with reference TRBV9 and TRBJ1-4 gives the whole variable domain DSGVTQTPKHLITATGQRVTLRCSPRSGDLSVYWYQQSLDQGLQFLIQYYNGEERAKGNILERFSAQQFPDLHSELNLSSLELGDSALYFCASSVGGPTNEKLFFGSGTQLSVL.

V usage is TRBV20-1 and J usage is TRBJ2-7; no clear D. Germline V gene sequence: CDR1 DFQATT, CDR2 SNEGSKA (reference sequence). Deletions cut 3 bases from V and 0 bases from J, with 6 bases between. The CDR3 runs to 12 residues. CDR3 in DNA: TGCAGTGCTAGTCCCAGCTCCTACGAGCAGTACTTC. It translates to CSASPSSYEQYF.

The rearrangement links TRBV2 to TRBJ2-2; 10 bases fit TRBD1. V was clipped by 4 bases and J by 7 bases; unmatched bases: 6. CDR1 and CDR2 (germline): SNHLY, FYNNEI. This CDR3 has 15 amino acids. The CDR3 sequence: CASSVTGGRGGELFF. CDR3 in DNA: TGTGCCAGCAGTGTGACAGGGGGCAGGGGCGGGGAGCTGTTTTTT.

The chain joins TRBV19 to TRBJ2-7; 7 bases align to TRBD1. From germline, CDR1 is LNHDA and CDR2 SQIVND (reference sequence). V was pared by 1 base and J by 3 bases, with 6 bases of the junction left unmatched. The CDR3 runs to 15 residues. CDR3 sequence: CASSIVSDRDYEQYF. In nucleotides, the CDR3 is TGTGCCAGTAGTATAGTTTCCGACAGGGACTACGAGCAGTACTTC.

This clone was seen a handful of times. The genes are TRBV29-1 and TRBJ1-1; D might be TRBD1 (5 bases). This CDR3 has 13 amino acids. Trimming shortened V by 2 bases and J by 1 base, and 8 bases separated the two germline ends. CDR1 is SQVTM, CDR2 ANQGSEA, per germline. CDR3 residues: CSVERQTNTEAFF. DNA for the CDR3: TGCAGCGTTGAAAGACAGACGAACACTGAAGCTTTCTTT.

This rearrangement joins TRBV10-3 to TRBJ1-2; 11 bases match TRBD1. After removal of 10 bases from V and 6 bases from J, the junction contained 7 bases not matched to a gene. Germline lookup yields CDR1 ENHRY and CDR2 SYGVKD. The CDR3 has 13 amino acids. CDR3 sequence reads: CATTRGQGDGYTF. In DNA, the CDR3 is TGTGCCACCACCCGGGGACAGGGGGATGGCTACACCTTC.

This chain connects TRBV27 to TRBJ1-2; 7 positions agree with TRBD1. V lost 5 bases, J lost 2 bases, and 8 bases stayed unmatched. Germline V gene lookup returns CDR1 MNHEY and CDR2 SMNVEV (reference sequence). The CDR3 length is 15 residues. The DNA of the CDR3 is TGTGCCAGCAGTCCATGGACAGGTTTAAACTATGGCTACACCTTC. Translating gives CASSPWTGLNYGYTF.

The V gene is TRBV24-1, the J gene TRBJ2-1, with D tentatively TRBD1 (6 bases). V was shortened by 12 bases and J by 1 base, with 15 bases between the two germline ends. The CDR3 is 14 residues long. Germline V gene sequence: CDR1 KGHDR, CDR2 SFDVKD. DNA for the CDR3: TGTGCCGTCAGGGGATCAGAATCCTACAATGAGCAGTTCTTC. As protein: CAVRGSESYNEQFF.

The V and J genes are TRBV5-4 and TRBJ1-1; TRBD1 is a possible D gene (6 bases). This CDR3 has 17 amino acids. Between the trimmed V and J ends, which lost 4 bases and 3 bases, there was a span of 22 bases. Germline CDR1 reads SGHNT; CDR2 reads YYREEE (reference sequence). CDR3 coding DNA: TGTGCCAGCAGCCCCTACAGGGTAGAGATAGGGGACACTGAAGCTTTCTTT. It translates to CASSPYRVEIGDTEAFF.

V and J are TRBV24-1 and TRBJ1-5; possibly TRBD1 for D (5 bases). V lost 4 bases to trimming and J lost 2 bases, with 11 bases between them. CDR1 and CDR2 (germline): KGHDR, SFDVKD. The CDR3 totals 15 residues. DNA for the CDR3: TGTGCCACCAGTGACGCCACAGGAGGCAATCAGCCCCAGCATTTT. Amino acid sequence: CATSDATGGNQPQHF.

The V call is TRBV5-1, the J call TRBJ2-1; 14 bases align to TRBD2. Germline V gene sequence: CDR1 SGHRS, CDR2 YFSETQ. V was pared by 2 bases and J by 2 bases, with 9 bases of the junction left unmatched. The CDR3 loop spans 19 amino acids. This chain's CDR3 is CASSLSTSGRVKTYNEQFF. CDR3 nucleotides: TGCGCCAGCAGCTTATCGACTAGCGGGAGGGTAAAGACCTACAATGAGCAGTTCTTC.

This clone was observed a single time. The chain carries TRBV6-1 and TRBJ2-1, with TRBD2 identical over 9 bases. CDR1 and CDR2 (germline): MNHNS, SASEGT. The CDR3 has 16 amino acids. V lost 3 bases to trimming and J lost 8 bases; unmatched junction nucleotides: 11. CDR3 nucleotides: TGTGCCAGCAGTGACCCGTTCGCGGGAGGGCGGGATGAGCAGTTCTTC. It yields the protein CASSDPFAGGRDEQFF.

Written as DNA, the CDR3 is TGTGCCAGCAGTCGGGACTTTTTACTACGCGAGCAGTACTTC. This codes for CASSRDFLLREQYF. The chain is built from TRBV6-5 and TRBJ2-7; tentative D call: TRBD2 (6 bases). This CDR3 has 14 amino acids. V was clipped by 5 bases and J by 6 bases, with 17 bases between them. The V gene's germline CDR1 is MNHEY and CDR2 SVGAGI.

V usage is TRBV28 and J usage is TRBJ2-7, with D maybe TRBD1 (5 bases). V was shortened by 2 bases and J by 6 bases, with 8 bases between the two germline ends. CDR1 is MDHEN and CDR2 is SYDVKM in the germline V gene. The length of the CDR3 is 12 residues. The DNA of the CDR3 is TGTGCCAGCAGTTTACCAGGGCGCGAGCAGTACTTC. It specifies CASSLPGREQYF. The whole variable domain, remainder taken from reference TRBV28 and TRBJ2-7, is DVKVTQSSRYLVKRTGEKVFLECVQDMDHENMFWYRQDPGLGLRLIYFSYDVKMKEKGDIPEGYSVSREKKERFSLILESASTNQTSMYLCASSLPGREQYFGPGTRLTVT.

The genes are TRBV12-3 or TRBV12-4 and TRBJ1-2; D is uncertain. There are 12 residues in the CDR3. Trimming shortened V by 5 bases and J by 4 bases, and 8 bases separated the two germline ends. CDR3 DNA: TGTGCCAGCAGTCCCGACTTCTATGGCTACACCTTC. Protein: CASSPDFYGYTF.

This clone was seen only a few times. The genes are TRBV30 and TRBJ1-4; D may be TRBD1 (6 bases). In germline, CDR1 is GTSNPN, CDR2 SVGIG (reference sequence). The CDR3 covers 15 residues. Trimming took off 2 bases at V and 7 bases at J, with 17 bases between the two ends. CDR3 in amino acids: CAWSPQQGSGEKLFF. The DNA of the CDR3 is TGTGCCTGGAGTCCTCAACAGGGCAGCGGTGAAAAACTGTTTTTT.